Listed here are 22 T cell receptor beta chains from one sample, sequenced in a study of human T cells and chemical hapten exposure. Time point noted: pre-sensitization, week 0. Described treatment: therapeutic diphenylcyclopropenone sensitization with weekly scalp DPC. One entry per CDR3 protein, called by TCRdb with MiXCR from the RACE reads. The sample lists roughly 40,000 distinct CDR3 sequences, under 15% seen once, with 5.7% in the top ten. Sequencing used whole blood, obtained in connection with sensitization to the hapten diphenylcyclopropenone (DPC). Every receptor here comes from a woman aged 25 to 39 with alopecia areata. Some clones in this sample may be carry-over from other donors' samples.

This clonotype was seen ten or more times. The CDR3 loop reads CASSLAQGDEKLFF. CDR3 in DNA: TGTGCCAGCAGCTTAGCCCAGGGAGATGAAAAACTGTTTTTT. This rearrangement joins TRBV7-6 to TRBJ1-4; perhaps TRBD1 as D (5 bases). Looked up from germline, CDR1 is SGHVS and CDR2 is FNYEAQ. The V end was cut by 0 bases, the J end by 6 bases, with 8 bases between. The CDR3 contains 14 residues.

The table lists this clonotype with many counts. The rearrangement joins TRBV10-2 to TRBJ1-1; no firm D call. The germline V and J ends were trimmed by 7 bases and 11 bases, with 14 bases remaining between them. The germline V gene has CDR1 WSHSY and CDR2 SAAADI. The CDR3 loop spans 11 amino acids. CDR3 nucleotide sequence: TGCGCCAGCATGGTTGCCCGGTTGGCTTTCTTT. This encodes CASMVARLAFF.

The table lists this clonotype with many counts. The V and J genes are TRBV6-6 and TRBJ1-3; D not resolved. Trimming removed 2 bases at V and 4 bases at J, with 15 bases between. CDR1 and CDR2 from the germline V gene are MNHNY and SVGAGI (reference sequence). The CDR3 extends over 16 amino acids. CDR3 sequence reads: CASSYPGSGQGNTIYF. The CDR3 DNA reads as TGTGCCAGCAGTTACCCCGGCTCAGGCCAAGGAAACACCATATATTTT.

This clonotype came up many times. This chain joins TRBV2 and TRBJ2-2, with a weak D call TRBD1 (6 bases). V shed 5 bases and J shed 6 bases, with 7 bases lying between them. CDR3 length: 12 amino acids. Germline V gene sequence: CDR1 SNHLY, CDR2 FYNNEI. The CDR3 loop reads CASSRTAGELFF. As DNA, the CDR3 is TGTGCCAGCAGTAGGACAGCCGGGGAGCTGTTTTTT.

The V and J genes are TRBV9 and TRBJ2-2, with 8 bases aligning to TRBD1. Per germline, CDR1 SGDLS and CDR2 YYNGEE. After removal of 0 bases from V and 7 bases from J, the junction contained 11 bases not matched to a gene. The CDR3 totals 17 residues. The CDR3 DNA follows: TGTGCCAGCAGCGTAGCTACCTGGACAGGGAACGGCGGGGAGCTGTTTTTT. Translation gives CASSVATWTGNGGELFF.

This clonotype was detected ten times or more. The rearrangement links TRBV27 to TRBJ2-1; 8 bases are shared with TRBD2. Trimming cost V 6 bases and J 7 bases; bases outside gene matches: 5. Germline assignment: CDR1 MNHEY and CDR2 SMNVEV (reference sequence). This CDR3 comprises 13 residues. The CDR3 is CASRGGRKNEQFF. Here the CDR3 DNA reads TGTGCCAGCAGAGGCGGGAGGAAGAATGAGCAGTTCTTC.

This clonotype came up many times. V is TRBV7-6 and J is TRBJ2-2, with a tentative D call TRBD2 (6 bases). Germline V lookup: CDR1 SGHVS, CDR2 FNYEAQ. The CDR3 spans 17 residues. Deletions cut 3 bases from V and 5 bases from J, with 19 bases between. The DNA of the CDR3 is TGTGCCAGCAGCTTTCAGGCTAGCGCCATTAGTACCGGGGAGCTGTTTTTT. Amino acids: CASSFQASAISTGELFF.

The chain uses TRBV20-1 and TRBJ2-7, with D possibly matching TRBD2 (6 bases). Germline V gives CDR1 DFQATT, CDR2 SNEGSKA (reference sequence). The V end lost 3 bases, the J end lost 5 bases, and 20 bases lay between the germline ends. The CDR3 loop spans 15 amino acids. The CDR3: CSARPHSGGANEQYF. In DNA form, the CDR3 reads TGCAGTGCTAGGCCGCATAGCGGAGGGGCCAACGAGCAGTACTTC.

This clonotype was seen many times. The V and J genes are TRBV19 and TRBJ2-1; 11 bases are shared with TRBD2. Looked up from germline, CDR1 is LNHDA and CDR2 is SQIVND (reference sequence). After removal of 1 base from V and 8 bases from J, the junction contained 13 bases not matched to a gene. The CDR3 consists of 18 residues. The CDR3 coding sequence is TGTGCCAGTAGTATAGGATTCTTGACTAGCGGGAATTGGGATGAGCAGTTCTTC. This translates into CASSIGFLTSGNWDEQFF. The whole variable domain, remainder taken from reference TRBV19 and TRBJ2-1, is DGGITQSPKYLFRKEGQNVTLSCEQNLNHDAMYWYRQDPGQGLRLIYYSQIVNDFQKGDIAEGYSVSREKKESFPLTVTSAQKNPTAFYLCASSIGFLTSGNWDEQFFGPGTRLTVL.

In regard to this clonotype: A much bigger clone sits one base away, suggesting this may be a read error. The chain carries TRBV12-3 or TRBV12-4 and TRBJ2-4; TRBD1 matches at 7 bases. This CDR3 region has 18 residues. Unmatched junction bases numbered 16, after V lost 8 bases and J lost 0 bases. The CDR3 DNA is TGTGCCAGCGTGCCGACAGGGTGGCTATATGCAGCCAAAAACATTCAGTACTTC. Amino acid sequence: CASVPTGWLYAAKNIQYF.

This clonotype was recorded at least ten times. This chain joins TRBV18 and TRBJ2-7; D is perhaps TRBD1 (6 bases). This CDR3 region has 13 residues. The V gene's germline CDR1 is KGHSH and CDR2 LQKENI. The ends were cut back, 1 base at V and 6 bases at J, with 10 bases in the middle. The CDR3 loop is CASSPQQGREQYF. The CDR3 DNA is TGTGCCAGCTCACCACAACAGGGACGCGAGCAGTACTTC.

V is TRBV7-6 and J is TRBJ1-1; D perhaps matches TRBD1 (5 bases). This CDR3 spans 14 amino acids. Germline V gene lookup returns CDR1 SGHVS and CDR2 FNYEAQ. V was cut by 1 base and J by 5 bases, with 11 bases left in between. The CDR3 protein is CASSLGGARTEAFF. The CDR3 nucleotides read TGTGCCAGCAGCTTAGGAGGGGCACGAACTGAAGCTTTCTTT. Full variable domain (outside the CDR3, taken from reference TRBV7-6 and TRBJ1-1): GAGVSQSPRYKVTKRGQDVALRCDPISGHVSLYWYRQALGQGPEFLTYFNYEAQQDKSGLPNDRFSAERPEGSISTLTIQRTEQRDSAMYRCASSLGGARTEAFFGQGTRLTVV.

This chain joins TRBV27 and TRBJ2-1; 10 nucleotides align to TRBD2. Per the germline V gene, CDR1 is MNHEY and CDR2 is SMNVEV (reference sequence). With 2 bases clipped from V and 0 bases from J, the junction kept 4 bases outside the gene matches. The CDR3 consists of 17 residues. Here the CDR3 DNA reads TGTGCCAGCAGTTTAAGACTAGCGGGTTACTCCTACAATGAGCAGTTCTTC. Amino acids: CASSLRLAGYSYNEQFF.

CDR3 in DNA: TGTGCCAGCAGACCTCGTATTGATGGAGCTTTCTTT. This codes for CASRPRIDGAFF. The J gene is TRBJ1-1, the V gene TRBV28; D is ambiguous. V lost 6 bases and J lost 10, with 15 bases in between. Germline CDR1 reads MDHEN; CDR2 reads SYDVKM. The CDR3 spans 12 residues.

This clonotype turned up a few times. The chain recombines TRBV20-1 with TRBJ2-3; 9 bases line up with TRBD1. From germline, CDR1 is DFQATT and CDR2 SNEGSKA (reference sequence). V was pared by 5 bases and J by 2 bases, with 8 bases of the junction left unmatched. The CDR3 runs 15 residues. CDR3 protein: CSAPPGDRVTDTQYF. CDR3 nucleotides: TGCAGTGCTCCACCGGGGGACAGGGTCACAGATACGCAGTATTTT.

A few counts support this clonotype. This rearrangement joins TRBV11-2 to TRBJ2-1; 7 positions agree with TRBD1. Trimming at V came to 5 bases and at J to 8 bases, leaving 9 bases not matched to a gene. The germline V gene has CDR1 SGHAT and CDR2 FQNNGV. The CDR3 covers 14 residues. The CDR3 loop reads CASSLADRRDEQFF. CDR3 bases: TGTGCCAGCAGCCTCGCGGACAGGCGGGATGAGCAGTTCTTC.

The CDR3 spells CSVAKGAGNQPQHF. CDR3 in DNA: TGCAGCGTTGCCAAGGGGGCGGGCAATCAGCCCCAGCATTTT. The gene calls are TRBV29-1 and TRBJ1-5, with 7 nucleotides matching TRBD1. CDR1 is SQVTM, CDR2 ANQGSEA, per germline. This CDR3 contains 14 residues. J lost 2 bases, V lost 4 bases, and 5 bases had no gene match.

This chain connects TRBV28 to TRBJ2-3; TRBD2 matches 9 bases. The CDR3 runs 15 residues. V lost 6 bases and J lost 0; bases outside the gene matches: 4. Germline lookup yields CDR1 MDHEN and CDR2 SYDVKM. The CDR3 loop reads CASRPTSGSTDTQYF. CDR3 nucleotides: TGTGCCAGCAGACCTACTAGCGGGAGCACAGATACGCAGTATTTT.

This clonotype was recorded at least ten times. The chain links TRBV14 to TRBJ2-7; D may be TRBD1 (5 bases). V was trimmed by 1 base and J by 6 bases, leaving 13 bases between them. The CDR3 totals 14 residues. CDR1 and CDR2 from the germline V gene are SGHDN and FVKESK. CDR3 sequence reads: CASSQGGRAAEQYF. CDR3 DNA: TGTGCCAGCAGCCAAGGAGGCAGGGCCGCCGAGCAGTACTTC.

Many counts were recorded for this clonotype. The chain combines TRBV2 with TRBJ1-5; D gene unclear. The length of the CDR3 is 12 residues. V lost 4 bases, J lost 5 bases, and 6 bases lay in between. The germline V gene has CDR1 SNHLY and CDR2 FYNNEI. The CDR3 sequence is CASSARDQPQHF. The CDR3 DNA reads TGTGCCAGCAGTGCTCGGGATCAGCCCCAGCATTTT.

The CDR3 loop reads CASSSDRGWNSPLHF. In nucleotides, the CDR3 is TGTGCCAGCAGTTCTGACAGGGGTTGGAATTCACCCCTCCACTTT. The rearrangement joins TRBV7-9 to TRBJ1-6, with 8 bases matching TRBD1. With V trimmed by 6 bases and J by 7 bases, 8 bases remained unmatched. Per germline, CDR1 SEHNR and CDR2 FQNEAQ (reference sequence). The CDR3 is made up of 15 amino acids.

The chain combines TRBV7-9 with TRBJ2-1; 8 bases map to TRBD1. Per the germline V gene, CDR1 is SEHNR and CDR2 is FQNEAQ (reference sequence). The CDR3 is 17 amino acids. V lost 5 bases and J lost 3; bases outside the gene matches: 12. The CDR3 protein is CASSPLKGQDLYNEQFF. CDR3 bases: TGTGCCAGCAGCCCACTGAAGGGACAGGACCTCTACAATGAGCAGTTCTTC.